The sequence of this T cell receptor beta chain was determined in a study of T cell responses to AZD1222 COVID-19 vaccine. Study-level results: Spike-specific TCR breadth and depth both grew after two AZD1222 doses. Distributed over spike, vaccine-associated CD4 TCRs predominated at 160-218 and 743-854. AZD1222 recipients seropositive at baseline numbered only 6 or 7.

Germline V CDR1 and CDR2: SEHNR, FQNEAQ (reference sequence). This CDR3 region has 17 residues. V lost 6 bases and J lost 4; bases outside the gene matches: 17. Measured with immunoSEQ multiplex PCR; TCRdb has only the in-frame clones, and not every one. The repertoire holds roughly 140,000 clones, with under 95% as singletons. In regard to this clone: What it recognizes is unknown.

The clonotype originates from an adult in good health. The specimen comprised peripheral blood, sampled on day 0 of AZD1222 vaccination. The J gene is TRBJ1-2, the V gene TRBV7-9; TRBD1 aligns across 7 bases. CDR3 loop: CASSQNGQVDQGYGYTF. CDR3 DNA: TGTGCCAGCAGTCAAAATGGACAGGTCGACCAGGGCTATGGCTACACCTTC.